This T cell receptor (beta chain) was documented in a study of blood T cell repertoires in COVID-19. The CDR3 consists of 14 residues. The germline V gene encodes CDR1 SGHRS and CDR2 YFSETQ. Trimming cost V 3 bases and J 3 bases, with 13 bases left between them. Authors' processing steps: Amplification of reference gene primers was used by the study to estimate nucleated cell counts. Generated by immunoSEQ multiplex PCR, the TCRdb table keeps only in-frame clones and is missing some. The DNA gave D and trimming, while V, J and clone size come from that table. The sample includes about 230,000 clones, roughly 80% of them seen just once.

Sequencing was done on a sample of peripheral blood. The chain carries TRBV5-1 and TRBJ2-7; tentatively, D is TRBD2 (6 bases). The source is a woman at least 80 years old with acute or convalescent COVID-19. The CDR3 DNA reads TGCGCCAGCAGCTCGCAGGAGGGCGGCTACGAGCAGTACTTC. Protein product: CASSSQEGGYEQYF.